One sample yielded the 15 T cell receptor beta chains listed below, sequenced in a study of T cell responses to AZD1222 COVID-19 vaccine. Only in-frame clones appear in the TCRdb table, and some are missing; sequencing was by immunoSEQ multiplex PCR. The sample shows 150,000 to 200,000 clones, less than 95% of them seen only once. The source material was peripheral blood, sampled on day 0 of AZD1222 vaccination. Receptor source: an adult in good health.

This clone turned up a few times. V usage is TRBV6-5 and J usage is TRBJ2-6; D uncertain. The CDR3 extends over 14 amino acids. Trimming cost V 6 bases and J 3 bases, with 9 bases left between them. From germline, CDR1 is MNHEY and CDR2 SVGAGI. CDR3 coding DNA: TGTGCCAGCAGGGCAGTCAATGGGGCCAACGTCCTGACTTTC. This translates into CASRAVNGANVLTF.

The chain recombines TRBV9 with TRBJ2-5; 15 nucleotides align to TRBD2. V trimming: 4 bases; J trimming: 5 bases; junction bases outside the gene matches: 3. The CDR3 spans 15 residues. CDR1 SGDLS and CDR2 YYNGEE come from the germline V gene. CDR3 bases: TGTGCCAGCAGCCCTGGGACTAGCGGGGGGGAGACCCAGTACTTC. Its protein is CASSPGTSGGETQYF.

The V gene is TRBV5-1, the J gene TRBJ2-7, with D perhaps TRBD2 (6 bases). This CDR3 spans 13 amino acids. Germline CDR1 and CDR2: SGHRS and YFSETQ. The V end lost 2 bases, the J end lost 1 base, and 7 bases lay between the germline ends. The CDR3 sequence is CASSFGGSYEQYF. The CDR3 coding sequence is TGCGCCAGCAGCTTTGGGGGGTCCTACGAGCAGTACTTC.

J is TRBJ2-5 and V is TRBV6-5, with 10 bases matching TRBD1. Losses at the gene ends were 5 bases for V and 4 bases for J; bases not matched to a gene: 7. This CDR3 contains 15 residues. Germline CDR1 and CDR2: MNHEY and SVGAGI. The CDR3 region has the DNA TGTGCCAGCAGTACCGGGACAGGGGACTCAGAGACCCAGTACTTC. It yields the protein CASSTGTGDSETQYF.

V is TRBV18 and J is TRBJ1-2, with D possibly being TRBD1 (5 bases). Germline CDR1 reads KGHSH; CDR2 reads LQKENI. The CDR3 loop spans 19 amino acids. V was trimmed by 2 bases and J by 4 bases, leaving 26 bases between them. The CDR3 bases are TGTGCCAGCTCACCAGGGCGCCCAGGGCTAGTGCTAACTGGCTATGGCTACACCTTC. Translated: CASSPGRPGLVLTGYGYTF.

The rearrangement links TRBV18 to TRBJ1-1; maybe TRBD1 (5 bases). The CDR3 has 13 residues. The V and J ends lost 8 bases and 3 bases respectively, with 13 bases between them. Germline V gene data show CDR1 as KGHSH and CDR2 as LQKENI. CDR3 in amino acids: CASTTGTDTEAFF. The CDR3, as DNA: TGTGCCAGCACTACCGGGACGGACACTGAAGCTTTCTTT.

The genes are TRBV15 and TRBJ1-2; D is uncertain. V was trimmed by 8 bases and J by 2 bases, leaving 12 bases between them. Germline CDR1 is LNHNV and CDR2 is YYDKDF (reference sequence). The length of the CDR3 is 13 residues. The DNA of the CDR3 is TGTGCCACCCTCGGAGGCACCAACTATGGCTACACCTTC. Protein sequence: CATLGGTNYGYTF.

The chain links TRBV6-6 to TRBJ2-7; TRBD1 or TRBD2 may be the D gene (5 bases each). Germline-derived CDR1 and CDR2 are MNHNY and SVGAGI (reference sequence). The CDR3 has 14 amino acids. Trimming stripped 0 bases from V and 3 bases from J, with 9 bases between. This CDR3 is CASSYSRGNYEQYF. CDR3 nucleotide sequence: TGTGCCAGCAGTTACTCGAGGGGCAACTACGAGCAGTACTTC.

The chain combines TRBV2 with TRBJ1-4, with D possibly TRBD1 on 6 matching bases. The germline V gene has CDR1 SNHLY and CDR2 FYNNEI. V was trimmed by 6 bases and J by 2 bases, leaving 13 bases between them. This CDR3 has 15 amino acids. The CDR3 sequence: CASRGAPRTNEKLFF. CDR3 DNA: TGTGCCAGCAGGGGGGCCCCCAGGACTAATGAAAAACTGTTTTTT.

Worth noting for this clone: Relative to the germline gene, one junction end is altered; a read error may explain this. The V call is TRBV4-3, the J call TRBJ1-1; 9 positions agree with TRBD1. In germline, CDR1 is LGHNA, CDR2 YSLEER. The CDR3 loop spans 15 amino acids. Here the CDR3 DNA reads TGCGCCAGCAGCCATTTCATAAGTTGGGACAGGGTCGAGGTCTTT. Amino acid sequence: CASSHFISWDRVEVF.

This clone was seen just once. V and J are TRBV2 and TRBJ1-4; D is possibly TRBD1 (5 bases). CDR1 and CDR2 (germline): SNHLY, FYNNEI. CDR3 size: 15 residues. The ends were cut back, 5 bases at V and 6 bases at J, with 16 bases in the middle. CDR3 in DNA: TGTGCCAGCAGTCCCCGGCCGGGGGAGGATGAAAAACTGTTTTTT. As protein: CASSPRPGEDEKLFF.

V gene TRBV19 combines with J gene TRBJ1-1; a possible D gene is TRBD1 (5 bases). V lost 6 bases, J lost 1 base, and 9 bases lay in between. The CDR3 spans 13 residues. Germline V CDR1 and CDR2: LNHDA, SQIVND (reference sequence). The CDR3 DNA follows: TGTGCCAGTAGGGAAGGACAGAACACTGAAGCTTTCTTT. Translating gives CASREGQNTEAFF.

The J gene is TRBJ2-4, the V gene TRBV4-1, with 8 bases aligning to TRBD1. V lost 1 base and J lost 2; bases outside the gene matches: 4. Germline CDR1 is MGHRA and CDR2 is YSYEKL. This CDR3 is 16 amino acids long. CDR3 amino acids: CASSQGDRGTKNIQYF. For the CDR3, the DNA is TGCGCCAGCAGCCAAGGCGACAGGGGAACCAAAAACATTCAGTACTTC.

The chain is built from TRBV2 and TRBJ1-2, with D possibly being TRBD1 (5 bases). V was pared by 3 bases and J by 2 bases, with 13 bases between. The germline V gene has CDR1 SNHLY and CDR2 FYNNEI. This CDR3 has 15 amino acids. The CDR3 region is CASSEQGPGNYGYTF. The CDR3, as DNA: TGTGCCAGCAGTGAGCAGGGTCCGGGCAACTATGGCTACACCTTC.

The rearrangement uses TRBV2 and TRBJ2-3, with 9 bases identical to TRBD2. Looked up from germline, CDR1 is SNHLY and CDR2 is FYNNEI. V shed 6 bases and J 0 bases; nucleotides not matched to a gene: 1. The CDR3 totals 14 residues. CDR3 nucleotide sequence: TGTGCCAGCAGGCGGGAGGGAAGCACAGATACGCAGTATTTT. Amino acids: CASRREGSTDTQYF.